This T cell receptor beta chain was sequenced in a study of T-cell reconstitution after alpha-beta-depleted transplantation in children. Germline values: CDR1 MNHNS, CDR2 SASEGT. The CDR3 loop spans 13 amino acids. Losses at the gene ends were 7 bases for V and 6 bases for J; bases not matched to a gene: 5. For TCRbeta, the library was prepared with unique molecular identifiers. In TCRdb, the PCR reads were re-called with MiXCR into one record per CDR3 protein. This table has about 610,000 distinct CDR3 sequences, roughly a tenth appearing once. This chain links TRBV6-1 with TRBJ1-1, with TRBD1 matching over 10 bases. The sequence was obtained from a human donor who donated a stem cell graft to a child with acute myeloid leukemia. Sequenced here: PBMCs from the stem cell graft donor, sampled from the stem cell graft. The DNA of the CDR3 is TGTGCCAGCAAACGGGGACAGGGGTCTGAAGCTTTCTTT. Protein sequence: CASKRGQGSEAFF.